The 27 T cell receptor beta chains below come from one sample, sequenced in a study of a mutant IDH1 vaccine in newly diagnosed glioma (dated by TCRdb to about 2021). Explained via the paper, the time point label denotes: week 47, end of study. A 20-mer mutant IDH1 peptide at 300 micrograms in Montanide made up each vaccine dose, which was injected subcutaneously together with topical imiquimod. For these receptors, no antigen is known. The library was produced with the immunoSEQ multiplex PCR assay. What TCRdb holds here is the immuneACCESS table cut down to in-frame rearrangements. Part of the clones is not present; checked against another copy, under half of the missing clones reflect an unresolved V gene, and the others are unexplained. The sample table lists over 30,000 clones, 75% to 95% of them with a count of one. 4% to 6% of the sample is held by the ten biggest clonotypes. The source material was PBMCs, sampled from a glioma patient whose treatment included an IDH1 peptide vaccine. These receptors all stem from a woman aged 40 to 50 with glioma.

About this clone: Sequence at one end of the junction differs from germline and may be a read error. The gene calls are TRBV7-9 and TRBJ2-7; D gene unclear. There are 12 residues in the CDR3. Looked up from germline, CDR1 is SEHNR and CDR2 is FQNEAQ (reference sequence). CDR3 sequence (DNA): TGTGCCAGCAGCTTTCAAGAATACGGGCAGTACTTC. Encoded protein: CASSFQEYGQYF.

This sequence joins TRBV6-1 and TRBJ2-1, with unresolved D. Germline CDR1 MNHNS, CDR2 SASEGT. The CDR3 loop spans 14 amino acids. Trimming pared 1 base from V and 6 bases from J, leaving 10 bases between. In nucleotides, the CDR3 is TGTGCCAGCAGTGAAGTTGCCGGGCGCAATGAGCAGTTCTTC. Translated: CASSEVAGRNEQFF.

The chain is built from TRBV2 and TRBJ2-1; D is ambiguous. This CDR3 has 15 amino acids. V lost 0 bases and J lost 9, with 15 bases in between. The germline V gene encodes CDR1 SNHLY and CDR2 FYNNEI. The CDR3 DNA reads TGTGCCAGCAGTGAAGCGATGGCTGGTCTCGGTGAGCAGTTCTTC. Encoded protein: CASSEAMAGLGEQFF.

CDR3 region: CASSPLRTYGYTF. The CDR3 DNA reads as TGTGCCAGCAGTCCACTCCGGACTTATGGCTACACCTTC. This rearrangement joins TRBV28 to TRBJ1-2; D unclear. From germline, CDR1 is MDHEN and CDR2 SYDVKM. Trimming shortened V by 5 bases and J by 5 bases, and 12 bases separated the two germline ends. This CDR3 spans 13 amino acids.

V and J are TRBV18 and TRBJ1-2, with 8 bases that match TRBD1. The V and J ends lost 3 bases and 8 bases, in that order; junction bases with no gene match: 5. Germline V gene data show CDR1 as KGHSH and CDR2 as LQKENI. The CDR3 is made up of 13 amino acids. The CDR3 region has the DNA TGTGCCAGCTCACCGGACAGGGTCGGCGGCTACACCTTC. This encodes CASSPDRVGGYTF.

This chain connects TRBV25-1 to TRBJ1-2; TRBD1 matches at 7 bases. CDR3 length: 14 amino acids. V was pared by 2 bases and J by 7 bases, with 7 bases of the junction left unmatched. Germline V lookup: CDR1 MGHDK, CDR2 SYGVNS. The CDR3 bases are TGTGCCAGCAGTGAACAGGGGGTGACGGGTGGCTACACCTTC. Its protein is CASSEQGVTGGYTF.

This chain connects TRBV6-1 to TRBJ2-3; either TRBD1 or TRBD2 may supply D (6 bases each). V gave up 11 bases and J gave up 6 bases, with 18 bases separating them. The CDR3 has 13 amino acids. Germline values: CDR1 MNHNS, CDR2 SASEGT. The CDR3 loop is CASRGLGTDTQYF. Here the CDR3 DNA reads TGTGCCTCCCGGGGGCTAGGGACTGATACGCAGTATTTT.

The gene calls are TRBV18 and TRBJ2-2; D might be TRBD1 (6 bases). CDR1 and CDR2 (germline): KGHSH, LQKENI. This CDR3 spans 19 amino acids. The germline V and J ends were trimmed by 6 bases and 0 bases, with 23 bases remaining between them. The CDR3 loop is CASSWFDIGGNTNTGELFF. DNA for the CDR3: TGTGCCAGCTCGTGGTTCGACATAGGGGGAAATACGAACACCGGGGAGCTGTTTTTT.

V and J are TRBV6-6 and TRBJ2-7; 8 bases align to TRBD1. V lost 6 bases and J lost 0; bases outside the gene matches: 4. This CDR3 has 14 residues. Per the germline V gene, CDR1 is MNHNY and CDR2 is SVGAGI (reference sequence). The CDR3 spells CASRPGGASYEQYF. The CDR3 nucleotides read TGTGCCAGCAGACCAGGGGGCGCCTCCTACGAGCAGTACTTC.

Only a few counts were recorded for this clone. V gene TRBV4-1 combines with J gene TRBJ2-7; 8 nucleotides align to TRBD1. V dropped 4 bases and J dropped 2; count of bases not matched to a gene: 4. The V gene's germline CDR1 is MGHRA and CDR2 YSYEKL. CDR3 length: 14 residues. The CDR3 protein is CASSRGQGTYEQYF. DNA of the CDR3: TGCGCCAGCAGCCGCGGACAGGGAACCTACGAGCAGTACTTC.

This chain connects TRBV6-5 to TRBJ1-2; 8 bases are shared with TRBD1. This CDR3 is built from 13 residues. After removal of 5 bases from V and 8 bases from J, the junction contained 7 bases not matched to a gene. Germline lookup yields CDR1 MNHEY and CDR2 SVGAGI. This CDR3 is CASSPGQGRGYTF. The DNA of the CDR3 is TGTGCCAGCAGTCCCGGACAGGGTAGGGGCTACACCTTC.

This rearrangement joins TRBV30 to TRBJ1-4; D perhaps matches TRBD1 (5 bases). Between the trimmed V and J ends, which lost 8 bases and 5 bases, there was a span of 9 bases. Germline CDR1 GTSNPN, CDR2 SVGIG (reference sequence). The CDR3 is made up of 11 amino acids. This CDR3 reads CAGGENEKLFF. The DNA for the CDR3 is TGTGCCGGGGGTGAAAATGAAAAACTGTTTTTT. The variable domain in full, with the rest retrieved from reference TRBV30 and TRBJ1-4, is SQTIHQWPATLVQPVGSPLSLECTVEGTSNPNLYWYRQAAGRGLQLLFYSVGIGQISSEVPQNLSASRPQDRQFILSSKKLLLSDSGFYLCAGGENEKLFFGSGTQLSVL.

This chain joins TRBV6-1 and TRBJ2-1; TRBD2 matches 10 bases. Germline V CDR1 and CDR2: MNHNS, SASEGT. The CDR3 sequence is 15 residues long. The trim removed 8 bases at V and 4 bases at J, leaving 8 bases unmatched. CDR3 protein: CASGGLAGAYNEQFF. The CDR3 bases are TGTGCCAGCGGGGGTCTAGCGGGAGCTTACAATGAGCAGTTCTTC.

V and J are TRBV2 and TRBJ1-1, with 12 positions matching TRBD1. Looked up from germline, CDR1 is SNHLY and CDR2 is FYNNEI. The J segment lost 3 bases and the V segment lost 4 bases, leaving 3 bases of the junction unmatched. The CDR3 length is 15 residues. In DNA form, the CDR3 reads TGTGCCAGCAGTGGGGGGGACAGGGGGCACACTGAAGCTTTCTTT. Protein: CASSGGDRGHTEAFF.

J is TRBJ2-3 and V is TRBV18; 7 bases align to TRBD1. Unmatched junction bases numbered 3, after V lost 6 bases and J lost 3 bases. The CDR3 length is 13 residues. CDR1 is KGHSH and CDR2 is LQKENI in the germline V gene. CDR3 region: CASSDRETDTQYF. The CDR3 DNA follows: TGTGCCAGCTCCGACAGGGAGACAGATACGCAGTATTTT.

The V call is TRBV2, the J call TRBJ2-1; D is unclear. Germline V gives CDR1 SNHLY, CDR2 FYNNEI. With 1 base removed from V and 6 bases from J, the gap between germline ends came to 13 bases. The CDR3 totals 15 residues. This CDR3 reads CASSEDSLLINEQFF. In DNA form, the CDR3 reads TGTGCCAGCAGTGAAGACAGTCTGTTAATCAATGAGCAGTTCTTC.

This sequence joins TRBV10-1 and TRBJ2-7; weak D call: TRBD1 (5 bases). The germline gives CDR1 WNHNN, CDR2 SYGVQD (reference sequence). V was shortened by 6 bases and J by 5 bases, with 14 bases between the two germline ends. This CDR3 has 13 amino acids. The DNA of the CDR3 is TGCGCCAGCAGGGAAGCAGGGTCGCACGAGCAGTACTTC. Translated: CASREAGSHEQYF.

The chain has TRBV6-6 and TRBJ1-2; D is ambiguous. Germline CDR1 and CDR2: MNHNY and SVGAGI (reference sequence). Trimming took off 1 base at V and 6 bases at J, with 12 bases between the two ends. The CDR3 sequence is 14 residues long. The CDR3 is CASSYLGPGNGYTF. CDR3 sequence (DNA): TGTGCCAGCAGTTACTTGGGCCCGGGGAATGGCTACACCTTC.

The chain uses TRBV5-1 and TRBJ2-3, with D tentatively TRBD2 (6 bases). In germline, CDR1 is SGHRS, CDR2 YFSETQ. With 6 bases removed from V and 2 bases from J, the gap between germline ends came to 19 bases. CDR3 length: 16 residues. CDR3: CASKAGGSVATDTQYF. CDR3 DNA: TGCGCCAGCAAGGCCGGGGGTAGTGTGGCCACAGATACGCAGTATTTT.

The CDR3 coding sequence is TGTGCCAGTAGTACGCCCTGGGACAGGGAAGAGACCCAGTACTTC. This gives the protein CASSTPWDREETQYF. J is TRBJ2-5 and V is TRBV19, with 9 bases matching TRBD1. Germline assignment: CDR1 LNHDA and CDR2 SQIVND (reference sequence). The V and J ends lost 4 bases and 3 bases, in that order; junction bases with no gene match: 6. The CDR3 is made up of 15 amino acids.

V usage is TRBV4-1 and J usage is TRBJ2-5; D tentatively reads TRBD1 or TRBD2 (6 bases each). V dropped 1 base and J dropped 4 bases, with 13 bases sitting between them. This CDR3 has 15 amino acids. Looked up from germline, CDR1 is MGHRA and CDR2 is YSYEKL. The CDR3 DNA sequence: TGCGCCAGCAGCCAAGGGTGGGGGCGGGGAGAGACCCAGTACTTC. Translation: CASSQGWGRGETQYF.

The J gene is TRBJ2-3, the V gene TRBV6-5, with D possibly TRBD1 on 8 matching bases. This CDR3 is built from 15 residues. CDR1 is MNHEY and CDR2 is SVGAGI in the germline V gene. The V end lost 6 bases, the J end lost 4 bases, and 17 bases lay between the germline ends. The CDR3 here is CASRKQGGGPDTQYF. The CDR3 nucleotides read TGTGCCAGCAGAAAACAGGGGGGGGGACCAGATACGCAGTATTTT.

The chain joins TRBV5-5 to TRBJ1-5; 8 nucleotides align to TRBD1. V lost 7 bases, J lost 3 bases, and 12 bases stayed unmatched. CDR1 is SGHKS, CDR2 YYEKEE, per germline (reference sequence). There are 16 residues in the CDR3. The CDR3 nucleotides are TGTGCCAGCGAGCTTGGAACAGGGGGGAACAATCAGCCCCAGCATTTT. Residues: CASELGTGGNNQPQHF.

J is TRBJ2-1 and V is TRBV10-1; 10 bases are a match to TRBD1. The CDR3 spans 13 residues. Germline V lookup: CDR1 WNHNN, CDR2 SYGVQD (reference sequence). V was pared by 8 bases and J by 9 bases, with 7 bases of the junction left unmatched. The DNA for the CDR3 is TGCGCCAGCGGCCGGGACAGGGGTAGTGAGCAGTTCTTC. This codes for CASGRDRGSEQFF.

The chain joins TRBV11-1 to TRBJ2-5; weak D call: TRBD2 (6 bases). V was cut by 5 bases and J by 3 bases, with 19 bases left in between. Germline CDR1 reads SGHAT; CDR2 reads FQDESV (reference sequence). The CDR3 has 16 amino acids. For the CDR3, the DNA is TGTGCCAGCAGCCCCGGGGGTAGCGCACACAAAGAGACCCAGTACTTC. This codes for CASSPGGSAHKETQYF.

The chain links TRBV23-1 to TRBJ1-2; D gene uncertain. TRBV23-1 is filed as an ORF, its function uncertain. The CDR3 runs 14 residues. The germline V and J ends were trimmed by 6 bases and 8 bases, with 19 bases remaining between them. CDR3 nucleotides: TGCGCCAGCAGCCCCCGGCCCGGGGAAGGCGGCTACACCTTC. Amino acids: CASSPRPGEGGYTF.

The chain links TRBV30 to TRBJ1-2, with TRBD1 matching 10 bases. V gave up 1 base and J gave up 8 bases; unmatched junction bases: 4. Germline CDR1 is GTSNPN and CDR2 is SVGIG (reference sequence). This CDR3 is 13 amino acids long. Written as DNA, the CDR3 is TGTGCCTGGAGTGCGACAGGGGGCGAGGGCTACACCTTC. It encodes CAWSATGGEGYTF.